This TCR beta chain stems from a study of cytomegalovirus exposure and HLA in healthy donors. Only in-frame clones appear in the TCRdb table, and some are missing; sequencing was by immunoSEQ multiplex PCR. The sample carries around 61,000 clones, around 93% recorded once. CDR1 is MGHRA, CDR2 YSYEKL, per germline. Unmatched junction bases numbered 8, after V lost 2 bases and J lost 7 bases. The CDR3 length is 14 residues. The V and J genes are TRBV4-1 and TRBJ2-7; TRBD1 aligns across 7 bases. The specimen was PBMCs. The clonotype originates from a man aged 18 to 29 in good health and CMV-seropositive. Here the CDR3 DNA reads TGCGCCAGCAGCCAAAGGACAGGCCCTTGGGAGCAGTACTTC. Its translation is CASSQRTGPWEQYF.